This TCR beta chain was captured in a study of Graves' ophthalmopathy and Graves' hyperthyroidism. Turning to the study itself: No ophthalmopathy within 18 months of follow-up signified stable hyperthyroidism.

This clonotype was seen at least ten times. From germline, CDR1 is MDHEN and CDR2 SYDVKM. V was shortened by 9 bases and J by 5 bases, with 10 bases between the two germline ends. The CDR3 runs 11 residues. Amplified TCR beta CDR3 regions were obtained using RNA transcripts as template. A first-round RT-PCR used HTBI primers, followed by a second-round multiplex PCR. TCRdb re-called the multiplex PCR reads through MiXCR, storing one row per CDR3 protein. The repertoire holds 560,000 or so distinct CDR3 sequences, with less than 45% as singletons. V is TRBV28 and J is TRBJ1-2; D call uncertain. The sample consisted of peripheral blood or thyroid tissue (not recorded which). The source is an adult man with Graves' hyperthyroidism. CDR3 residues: CASLEAYGYTF. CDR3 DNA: TGTGCCAGTTTGGAGGCTTATGGCTACACCTTC.